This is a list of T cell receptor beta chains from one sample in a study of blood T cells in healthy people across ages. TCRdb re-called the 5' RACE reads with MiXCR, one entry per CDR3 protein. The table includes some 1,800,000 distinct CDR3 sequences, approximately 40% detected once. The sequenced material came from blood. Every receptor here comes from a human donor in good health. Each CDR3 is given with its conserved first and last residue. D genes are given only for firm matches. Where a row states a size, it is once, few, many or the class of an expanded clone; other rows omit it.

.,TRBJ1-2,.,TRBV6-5,CASSYAAGAGYGYTF,TGTGCCAGCAGTTACGCCGCGGGGGCGGGATATGGCTACACCTTC
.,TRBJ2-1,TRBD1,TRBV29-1,CSVEVGQGAGGEQFF,TGCAGCGTTGAAGTAGGACAGGGGGCGGGTGGTGAGCAGTTCTTC
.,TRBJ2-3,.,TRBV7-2,CASSLQGSRGDTQYF,TGTGCCAGCAGCTTACAGGGTTCGAGGGGAGATACGCAGTATTTT
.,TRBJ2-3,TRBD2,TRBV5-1,CASSSGLAGVSSTDTQYF,TGCGCCAGCAGCTCCGGACTAGCGGGGGTCTCTAGCACAGATACGCAGTATTTT
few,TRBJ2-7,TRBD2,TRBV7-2,CASSLSGGREQYF,TGTGCCAGCAGCCTTAGCGGGGGGAGGGAGCAGTACTTC
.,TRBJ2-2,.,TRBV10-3,CAIRRQGTNTGELFF,TGTGCCATCCGACGACAAGGGACAAACACCGGGGAGCTGTTTTTT
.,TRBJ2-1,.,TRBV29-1,CSVVRTAPYNEQFF,TGCAGCGTTGTTCGGACCGCCCCCTACAATGAGCAGTTCTTC
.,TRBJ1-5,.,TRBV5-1,CASSLDGLQPQHF,TGCGCCAGCAGCTTGGACGGTCTACAGCCCCAGCATTTT
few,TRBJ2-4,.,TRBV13,CASSMGLEGTLGNIQYF,TGTGCCAGCAGCATGGGGCTAGAGGGAACGTTGGGGAACATTCAGTACTTC
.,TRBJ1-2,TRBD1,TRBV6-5,CAGKGGQYYGYTF,TGTGCCGGCAAGGGGGGACAGTACTATGGCTACACCTTC
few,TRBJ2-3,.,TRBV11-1,CASSLFDYPSTDTQYF,TGTGCCAGCAGCTTATTCGACTACCCAAGCACAGATACGCAGTATTTT
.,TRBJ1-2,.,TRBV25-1,CASSEQGLGYTF,TGTGCCAGCAGTGAACAGGGACTTGGCTACACCTTC
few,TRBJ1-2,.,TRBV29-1,CSAMRGEGYGYTF,TGCAGCGCAATGAGGGGAGAGGGCTATGGCTACACCTTC